This T cell receptor (beta chain) was captured by sequencing in a study of T-cell memory formation after mild COVID-19. TCRdb processed the 5' RACE reads anew with MiXCR; each CDR3 protein has one entry. The data hold roughly 450,000 distinct CDR3 sequences, with roughly 18% observed a single time. The clonotype originates from an adult woman who had mild COVID-19 (a few samples of this study predate the infection). Cell type and time point are not known. The specimen sequenced was PBMCs or a T cell subset sorted from them (not recorded which).

The CDR3 DNA sequence: TGTGCTAGTGGTCCAACCCCTAGGGATGAGCAGTTCTTC. It is translated as CASGPTPRDEQFF. The V and J genes are TRBV12-5 and TRBJ2-1; no clear D. CDR1 and CDR2 from the germline V gene are LGHNT and FRNRAP. This CDR3 comprises 13 residues. Trimming left V 5 bases short and J 8 bases short, with 13 bases between.